One sample yielded the 32 T cell receptor beta chains listed below, sequenced in a study of blood T cell repertoires in COVID-19. TCRdb keeps only in-frame clones here, not all; method: immunoSEQ multiplex PCR. Among hundreds of thousands of clones listed, about 86% were seen once. The sequencing input was peripheral blood. Receptor source: an elderly man with acute or convalescent COVID-19.

The V gene is TRBV19, the J gene TRBJ1-2, with 9 bases fitting TRBD1. The CDR3 has 14 amino acids. The germline V gene has CDR1 LNHDA and CDR2 SQIVND (reference sequence). V shed 4 bases, J shed 5 bases, and the junction held 5 bases outside the gene matches. CDR3 bases: TGTGCCAGTAGTACAACAGGGGGCGCATATGGCTACACCTTC. Translated: CASSTTGGAYGYTF.

The genes are TRBV7-8 and TRBJ1-4, with TRBD1 matching over 7 bases. The V segment lost 4 bases and the J segment 3 bases; nucleotides outside the gene matches: 11. CDR1 and CDR2 from the germline V gene are SGHVS and FQNEAQ. The CDR3 consists of 17 residues. The CDR3 nucleotides read TGTGCCAGCAGCTCCTACCTGGTGGGGACAGCTAATGAAAAACTGTTTTTT. This codes for CASSSYLVGTANEKLFF.

J is TRBJ2-3 and V is TRBV7-2, with 9 nucleotides matching TRBD1. CDR1 and CDR2 from the germline V gene are SGHTA and FQGNSA. Trimming cost V 2 bases and J 4 bases; bases outside gene matches: 10. The CDR3 spans 17 residues. CDR3 in amino acids: CASSLIPVGQGSDTQYF. CDR3 DNA sequence: TGTGCCAGCAGCTTAATCCCAGTGGGACAGGGATCAGATACGCAGTATTTT.

As DNA, the CDR3 is TGTGCCAGCAGCTTGGGTCTTGATGAAAAACTGTTTTTT. It codes for CASSLGLDEKLFF. The gene calls are TRBV5-4 and TRBJ1-4; D gene unclear. The CDR3 length is 13 residues. Per germline, CDR1 SGHNT and CDR2 YYREEE (reference sequence). Trimming took 0 bases from V and 6 from J, leaving 6 bases between them.

J is TRBJ1-3 and V is TRBV7-8; 7 bases fit TRBD1. Germline V lookup: CDR1 SGHVS, CDR2 FQNEAQ. The CDR3 consists of 16 residues. J was trimmed by 4 bases and V by 3 bases; bases with no gene match: 9. The CDR3 sequence: CASSLGDRGLGNTIYF. The CDR3 bases are TGTGCCAGCAGCTTGGGGGACAGAGGTTTAGGAAACACCATATATTTT.

This rearrangement joins TRBV9 to TRBJ1-4; D gene ambiguous. With 7 bases removed from V and 1 base from J, the gap between germline ends came to 11 bases. The CDR3 runs 14 residues. Germline CDR1 SGDLS, CDR2 YYNGEE. The CDR3 protein is CASQPGITNEKLFF. In DNA, the CDR3 is TGTGCCAGCCAGCCAGGAATAACTAATGAAAAACTGTTTTTT.

V usage is TRBV6-5 and J usage is TRBJ2-7, with 15 bases that match TRBD2. V lost 0 bases to trimming and J lost 6 bases; unmatched junction nucleotides: 3. The CDR3 spans 16 residues. Germline V gives CDR1 MNHEY, CDR2 SVGAGI. The CDR3 reads CASSYSRTSGGVEQYF. CDR3 coding DNA: TGTGCCAGCAGTTACTCTCGGACTAGCGGGGGGGTCGAGCAGTACTTC.

The chain has TRBV15 and TRBJ1-6, with a weak D call TRBD1 (6 bases). V dropped 3 bases and J dropped 10 bases, with 16 bases sitting between them. Germline V gene sequence: CDR1 LNHNV, CDR2 YYDKDF (reference sequence). The CDR3 runs to 15 residues. In DNA form, the CDR3 reads TGTGCCACCAGCAGTCGCACAGGGTATGGGTCACCCCTCCACTTT. It specifies CATSSRTGYGSPLHF.

The chain has TRBV4-2 and TRBJ1-6; no definite D call. With 2 bases removed from V and 7 bases from J, the gap between germline ends came to 12 bases. This CDR3 has 15 amino acids. Germline V lookup: CDR1 LGHNA, CDR2 YNFKEQ. The CDR3 loop reads CASSQYPGGNSPLHF. In DNA form, the CDR3 reads TGTGCCAGCAGCCAATACCCCGGAGGCAATTCACCCCTCCACTTT.

V usage is TRBV18 and J usage is TRBJ1-1; no definite D call. Trimming took off 0 bases at V and 7 bases at J, with 9 bases between the two ends. Germline CDR1 and CDR2: KGHSH and LQKENI. The CDR3 spans 13 residues. Written as DNA, the CDR3 is TGTGCCAGCTCACCACCGAGCAAATTTGAAGCTTTCTTT. This codes for CASSPPSKFEAFF.

The rearrangement uses TRBV7-2 and TRBJ2-3, with 8 positions matching TRBD2. The CDR3 contains 18 residues. The V gene's germline CDR1 is SGHTA and CDR2 FQGNSA. V lost 1 base and J lost 0; bases outside the gene matches: 9. For the CDR3, the DNA is TGTGCCAGCAGCTTAGGGCGGGGGGCCCCTTCTAGCACAGATACGCAGTATTTT. It codes for CASSLGRGAPSSTDTQYF. Looking up the rest from reference TRBV7-2 and TRBJ2-3 gives the full variable domain: GAGVSQSPSNKVTEKGKDVELRCDPISGHTALYWYRQSLGQGLEFLIYFQGNSAPDKSGLPSDRFSAERTGGSVSTLTIQRTQQEDSAVYLCASSLGRGAPSSTDTQYFGPGTRLTVL.

J is TRBJ1-1 and V is TRBV3-1 (or the pseudogene TRBV3-2); 8 bases are a match to TRBD1. This CDR3 spans 17 amino acids. V was pared by 1 base and J by 0 bases, with 7 bases of the junction left unmatched. The germline V gene encodes CDR1 LGHDT and CDR2 YNNKEL (reference sequence). The CDR3 nucleotides read TGTGCCAGCAGCCAAGCCCGGGACAGGAGTATGAACACTGAAGCTTTCTTT. Protein: CASSQARDRSMNTEAFF.

Notes on this clone: The same CDR3 is also encoded by other DNA sequences in this sample. V and J are TRBV18 and TRBJ2-5; D ambiguous. The V gene's germline CDR1 is KGHSH and CDR2 LQKENI. The germline V and J ends were trimmed by 6 bases and 2 bases, with 10 bases remaining between them. The CDR3 extends over 13 amino acids. CDR3 DNA sequence: TGTGCCAGCTCTTCTGGGCTTCAAGAGACCCAGTACTTC. It yields the protein CASSSGLQETQYF.

The V call is TRBV6-2 or TRBV6-3, the J call TRBJ1-1; weak D call: TRBD1 (5 bases). Germline values: CDR1 MNHEY, CDR2 SVGEGT. This CDR3 region has 14 residues. V lost 6 bases and J lost 7, with 18 bases in between. CDR3 in amino acids: CASSPYRDYGEAFF. The DNA for the CDR3 is TGTGCCAGCAGCCCCTACCGGGACTATGGTGAAGCTTTCTTT.

V is TRBV9 and J is TRBJ2-7; 7 bases agree with TRBD2. The CDR3 consists of 13 residues. Per germline, CDR1 SGDLS and CDR2 YYNGEE. With V trimmed by 1 base and J by 5 bases, 3 bases remained unmatched. The CDR3 bases are TGTGCCAGCAGCGTAATGGCGGGAGACGAGCAGTACTTC. It specifies CASSVMAGDEQYF.

The V gene is TRBV19, the J gene TRBJ1-2; the match to TRBD1 covers 8 bases. Germline-derived CDR1 and CDR2 are LNHDA and SQIVND (reference sequence). The CDR3 loop spans 13 amino acids. With 11 bases clipped from V and 5 bases from J, the junction kept 10 bases outside the gene matches. CDR3 coding DNA: TGTGCCGCCGGGACAGGCTTTTTGTATGGCTACACCTTC. Residues: CAAGTGFLYGYTF.

The V and J genes are TRBV5-1 and TRBJ1-2; 8 bases map to TRBD1. This CDR3 region has 14 residues. The junction had 8 bases not matched to a gene; V was cut back by 4 bases and J by 6 bases. Germline V CDR1 and CDR2: SGHRS, YFSETQ. CDR3 residues: CASSLLTGGNGYTF. As DNA, the CDR3 is TGCGCCAGCAGCCTCCTCACAGGGGGGAATGGCTACACCTTC.

This rearrangement joins TRBV21-1 to TRBJ2-1; TRBD1, as called in the table, went unchecked against the DNA. TRBV21-1 is recorded as a pseudogene. The CDR3 extends over 18 amino acids. The CDR3 is CASSKVSWHHLSYNEQFF. CDR3 DNA sequence: TGTGCCAGCAGCAAAGTTTCCTGGCACCACCTCTCCTACAATGAGCAGTTCTTC.

J is TRBJ1-1 and V is TRBV6-5; maybe TRBD1 (6 bases). Germline assignment: CDR1 MNHEY and CDR2 SVGAGI. Trimming took off 3 bases at V and 5 bases at J, with 13 bases between the two ends. This CDR3 comprises 14 residues. Written as DNA, the CDR3 is TGTGCCAGCAGTTATACAGGGCTGGGGACTGAAGCTTTCTTT. Translated, it gives CASSYTGLGTEAFF.

This chain connects TRBV9 to TRBJ2-7, with 10 bases identical to TRBD2. V shed 0 bases, J shed 1 base, and the junction held 4 bases outside the gene matches. The V gene's germline CDR1 is SGDLS and CDR2 YYNGEE. This CDR3 comprises 16 residues. DNA of the CDR3: TGTGCCAGCAGCGTAGGAGGACTAGCGGTATCCTACGAGCAGTACTTC. Residues: CASSVGGLAVSYEQYF.

The chain has TRBV7-8 and TRBJ2-1; unclear D gene. Per the germline V gene, CDR1 is SGHVS and CDR2 is FQNEAQ. The ends were cut back, 2 bases at V and 8 bases at J, with 4 bases in the middle. CDR3 length equals 11 residues. CDR3 region: CASSLTDEQFF. The CDR3 coding sequence is TGTGCCAGCAGCTTAACTGATGAGCAGTTCTTC.

The chain couples TRBV5-4 to TRBJ2-1; no clear D. Germline loops: CDR1 SGHNT, CDR2 YYREEE (reference sequence). V was cut by 0 bases and J by 2 bases, with 15 bases left in between. The CDR3 is made up of 17 amino acids. In DNA, the CDR3 is TGTGCCAGCAGCTTGGCCACGGTGAGATCTCCCTACAATGAGCAGTTCTTC. It yields the protein CASSLATVRSPYNEQFF.

The V gene is TRBV28, the J gene TRBJ2-7; D is ambiguous. There are 14 residues in the CDR3. Germline V gene sequence: CDR1 MDHEN, CDR2 SYDVKM. Trimming removed 1 base from V and 1 base from J, with 8 bases in between. For the CDR3, the DNA is TGTGCCAGCAGTTTATATGCCGGTTCCTACGAGCAGTACTTC. It yields the protein CASSLYAGSYEQYF.

The genes are TRBV11-3 and TRBJ1-1, with TRBD1 identical over 7 bases. Germline CDR1 is SGHNT and CDR2 is YENEEA. The CDR3 loop spans 13 amino acids. J was trimmed by 4 bases and V by 3 bases; bases with no gene match: 2. CDR3 sequence: CASSFNRGTEAFF. The CDR3 DNA reads as TGTGCCAGCAGCTTCAACAGGGGCACTGAAGCTTTCTTT.

This chain links TRBV5-1 with TRBJ1-3, with 11 nucleotides matching TRBD1. Trimming removed 0 bases from V and 2 bases from J; junction bases left unmatched: 1. The CDR3 sequence is 16 residues long. Per the germline V gene, CDR1 is SGHRS and CDR2 is YFSETQ. The CDR3 nucleotides are TGCGCCAGCAGCTTGGAGGGACAGGGGGCTGGAAACACCATATATTTT. This sequence encodes CASSLEGQGAGNTIYF.

The V gene is TRBV12-3 or TRBV12-4, the J gene TRBJ1-2; TRBD1 matches 8 bases. The CDR3 is 12 amino acids. V lost 8 bases, J lost 3 bases, and 2 bases stayed unmatched. The CDR3 reads CASLQGDYGYTF. CDR3 in DNA: TGTGCCAGCTTACAGGGGGACTATGGCTACACCTTC.

Only a few counts were recorded for this clone. V usage is TRBV7-6 and J usage is TRBJ2-7; TRBD2 matches 14 bases. Germline CDR1 and CDR2: SGHVS and FNYEAQ. The J segment lost 4 bases and the V segment lost 5 bases, leaving 4 bases of the junction unmatched. This CDR3 region has 15 residues. This CDR3 reads CASSPWTSGGYEQYF. The CDR3 DNA is TGTGCCAGCAGCCCCTGGACTAGCGGGGGGTACGAGCAGTACTTC.

The chain links TRBV29-1 to TRBJ2-7; 7 bases map to TRBD2. In germline, CDR1 is SQVTM, CDR2 ANQGSEA. This CDR3 comprises 13 residues. V gave up 3 bases and J gave up 6 bases; unmatched junction bases: 8. The CDR3 loop is CSVEAGTTTEQYF. The CDR3 DNA follows: TGCAGCGTTGAGGCCGGGACTACGACCGAGCAGTACTTC.

The CDR3, as DNA: TGTGCCAGCTCACCTCAAGGGAGGGCCGCCACAGATACGCAGTATTTT. Its translation is CASSPQGRAATDTQYF. This chain uses TRBV18 with TRBJ2-3; 7 bases match TRBD2. The junction had 8 bases not matched to a gene; V was cut back by 3 bases and J by 2 bases. Germline loops: CDR1 KGHSH, CDR2 LQKENI. The CDR3 contains 16 residues.

This rearrangement joins TRBV9 to TRBJ2-7; D may be TRBD1 (6 bases). Germline V gene lookup returns CDR1 SGDLS and CDR2 YYNGEE. With 0 bases removed from V and 6 bases from J, the gap between germline ends came to 10 bases. The CDR3 spans 13 residues. The CDR3 region has the DNA TGTGCCAGCAGCGTAGAGGGGGTTGGCGAGCAGTACTTC. The encoded protein is CASSVEGVGEQYF.

This clone was observed a few times. The V gene is TRBV4-3, the J gene TRBJ2-5; D perhaps matches TRBD2 (5 bases). Germline-derived CDR1 and CDR2 are LGHNA and YSLEER. This CDR3 spans 15 amino acids. V was clipped by 0 bases and J by 5 bases, with 13 bases between them. The CDR3 DNA reads TGCGCCAGCAGCCAAGATCTGAGGGTTGTGGAGACCCAGTACTTC. The encoded protein is CASSQDLRVVETQYF.

V usage is TRBV13 and J usage is TRBJ2-3; TRBD1 might be the D (6 bases). The CDR3 runs to 17 residues. Germline values: CDR1 PRHDT, CDR2 FYEKMQ (reference sequence). V was trimmed by 1 base and J by 3 bases, leaving 17 bases between them. Here the CDR3 reads CASSLVEAGVLTDTQYF. CDR3 bases: TGTGCCAGCAGCTTAGTTGAGGCAGGGGTGTTGACAGATACGCAGTATTTT.